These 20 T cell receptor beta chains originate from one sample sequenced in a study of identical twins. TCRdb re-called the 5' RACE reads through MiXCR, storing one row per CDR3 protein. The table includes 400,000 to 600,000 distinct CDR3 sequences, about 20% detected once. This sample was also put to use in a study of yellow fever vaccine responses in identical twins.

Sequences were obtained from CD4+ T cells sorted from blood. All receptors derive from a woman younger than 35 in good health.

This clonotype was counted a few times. The CDR3 bases are TGTGCCAGCAGCCCTTCCCTACCCGGGGAGCTGTTTTTT. This encodes CASSPSLPGELFF. The chain employs TRBV3-1 and TRBJ2-2; no firm D call. In germline, CDR1 is LGHDT, CDR2 YNNKEL (reference sequence). The ends were cut back, 4 bases at V and 6 bases at J, with 9 bases in the middle. The CDR3 totals 13 residues.

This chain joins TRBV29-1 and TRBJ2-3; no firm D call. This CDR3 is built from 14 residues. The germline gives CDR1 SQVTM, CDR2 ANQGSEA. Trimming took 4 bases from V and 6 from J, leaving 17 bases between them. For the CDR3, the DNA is TGCAGCGTTGTCGATCTAACGAGACCTGATACGCAGTATTTT. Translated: CSVVDLTRPDTQYF.

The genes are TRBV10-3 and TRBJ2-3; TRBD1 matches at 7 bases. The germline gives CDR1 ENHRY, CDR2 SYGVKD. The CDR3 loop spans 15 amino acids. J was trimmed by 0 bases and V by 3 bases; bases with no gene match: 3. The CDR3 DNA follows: TGTGCCATCAGTGACAGGGGGAGAAGCACAGATACGCAGTATTTT. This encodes CAISDRGRSTDTQYF.

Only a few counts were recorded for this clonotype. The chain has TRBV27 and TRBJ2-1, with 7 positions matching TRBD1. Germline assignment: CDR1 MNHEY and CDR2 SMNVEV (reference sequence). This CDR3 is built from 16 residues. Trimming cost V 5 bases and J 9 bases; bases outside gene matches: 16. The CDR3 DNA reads TGTGCCAGCAGTCTCGTCTCGGGACAGTCAGGGGGTGAGCAGTTCTTC. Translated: CASSLVSGQSGGEQFF.

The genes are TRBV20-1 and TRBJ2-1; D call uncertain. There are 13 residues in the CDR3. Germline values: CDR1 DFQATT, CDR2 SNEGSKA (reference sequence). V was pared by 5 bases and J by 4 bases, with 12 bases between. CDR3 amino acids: CSAPSNIYNEQFF. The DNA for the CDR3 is TGCAGTGCTCCAAGTAATATTTACAATGAGCAGTTCTTC.

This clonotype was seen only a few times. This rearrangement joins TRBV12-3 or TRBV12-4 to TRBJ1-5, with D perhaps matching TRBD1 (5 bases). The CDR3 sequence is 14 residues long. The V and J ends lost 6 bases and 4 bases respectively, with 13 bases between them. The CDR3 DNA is TGTGCCAGCAGACCCCCCGGGGGTAATCAGCCCCAGCATTTT. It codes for CASRPPGGNQPQHF.

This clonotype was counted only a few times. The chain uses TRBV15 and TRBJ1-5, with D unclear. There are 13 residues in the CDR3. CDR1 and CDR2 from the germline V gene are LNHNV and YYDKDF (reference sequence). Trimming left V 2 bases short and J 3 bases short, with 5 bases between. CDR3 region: CATSRSLNQPQHF. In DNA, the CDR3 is TGTGCCACCAGCAGATCCCTCAATCAGCCCCAGCATTTT. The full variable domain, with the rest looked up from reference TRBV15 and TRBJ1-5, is DAMVIQNPRYQVTQFGKPVTLSCSQTLNHNVMYWYQQKSSQAPKLLFHYYDKDFNNEADTPDNFQSRRPNTSFCFLDIRSPGLGDTAMYLCATSRSLNQPQHFGDGTRLSIL.

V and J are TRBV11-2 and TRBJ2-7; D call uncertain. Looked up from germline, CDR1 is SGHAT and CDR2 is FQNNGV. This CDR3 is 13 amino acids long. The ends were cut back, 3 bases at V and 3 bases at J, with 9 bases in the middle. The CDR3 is CASSLGGHYEQYV. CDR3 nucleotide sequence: TGTGCCAGCAGCTTGGGTGGTCACTACGAGCAGTACGTC.

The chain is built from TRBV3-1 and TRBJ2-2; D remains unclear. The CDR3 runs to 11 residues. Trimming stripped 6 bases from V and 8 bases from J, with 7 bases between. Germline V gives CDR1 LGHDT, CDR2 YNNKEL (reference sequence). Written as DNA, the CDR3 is TGTGCCAGCAGAAATCTGGGGGAGCTGTTTTTT. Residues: CASRNLGELFF.

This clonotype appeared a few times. The CDR3 sequence: CASREQVPHEQYF. The CDR3 region has the DNA TGTGCCAGCAGAGAGCAGGTCCCGCATGAGCAGTACTTC. This chain joins TRBV28 and TRBJ2-7, with D uncertain. The germline V gene has CDR1 MDHEN and CDR2 SYDVKM. V lost 6 bases and J lost 7, with 16 bases in between. CDR3 length equals 13 residues.

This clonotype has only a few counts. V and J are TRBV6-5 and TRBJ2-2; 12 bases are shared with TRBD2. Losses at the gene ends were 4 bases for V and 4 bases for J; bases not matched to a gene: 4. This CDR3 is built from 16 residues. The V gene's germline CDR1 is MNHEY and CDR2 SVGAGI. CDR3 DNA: TGTGCCAGCAGTTCCCTAGCGGGGGGGAGCACCGGGGAGCTGTTTTTT. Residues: CASSSLAGGSTGELFF.

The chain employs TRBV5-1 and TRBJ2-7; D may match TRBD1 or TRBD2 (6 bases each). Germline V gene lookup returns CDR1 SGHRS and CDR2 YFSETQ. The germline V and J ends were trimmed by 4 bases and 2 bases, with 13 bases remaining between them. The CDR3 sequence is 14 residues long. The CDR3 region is CASSRPGAPYEQYF. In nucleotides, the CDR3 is TGCGCCAGCAGCCGACCGGGGGCCCCCTACGAGCAGTACTTC.

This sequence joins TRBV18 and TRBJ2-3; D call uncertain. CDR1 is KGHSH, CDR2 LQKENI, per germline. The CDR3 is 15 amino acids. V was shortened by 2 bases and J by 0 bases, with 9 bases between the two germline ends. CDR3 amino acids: CASSPFQWSTDTQYF. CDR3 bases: TGTGCCAGCTCACCATTCCAGTGGAGCACAGATACGCAGTATTTT.

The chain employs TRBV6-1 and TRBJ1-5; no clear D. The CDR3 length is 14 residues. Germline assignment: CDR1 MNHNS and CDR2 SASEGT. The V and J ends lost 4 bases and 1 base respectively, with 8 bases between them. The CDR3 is CASSAEHSNQPQHF. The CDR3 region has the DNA TGTGCCAGCAGTGCAGAGCACAGCAATCAGCCCCAGCATTTT.

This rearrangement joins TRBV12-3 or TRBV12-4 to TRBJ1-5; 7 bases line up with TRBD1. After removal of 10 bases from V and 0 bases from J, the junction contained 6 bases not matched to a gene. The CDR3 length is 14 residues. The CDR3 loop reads CATVKGASNQPQHF. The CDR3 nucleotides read TGTGCCACGGTGAAGGGGGCTAGCAATCAGCCCCAGCATTTT.

Here the CDR3 DNA reads TGTGCCACCAGTGATAATCGGGGCCCCAACACCGGGGAGCTGTTTTTT. This gives the protein CATSDNRGPNTGELFF. V usage is TRBV24-1 and J usage is TRBJ2-2, with D tentatively TRBD1 or TRBD2 (5 bases each). V was trimmed by 3 bases and J by 2 bases, leaving 12 bases between them. Germline V gene lookup returns CDR1 KGHDR and CDR2 SFDVKD. The CDR3 spans 16 residues.

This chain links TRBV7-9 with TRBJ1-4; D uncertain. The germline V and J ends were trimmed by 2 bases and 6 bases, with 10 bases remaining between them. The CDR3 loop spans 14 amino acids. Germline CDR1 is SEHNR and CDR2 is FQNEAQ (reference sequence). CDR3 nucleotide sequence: TGTGCCAGCAGCTTAATGGGAGGAGATGAAAAACTGTTTTTT. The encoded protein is CASSLMGGDEKLFF.

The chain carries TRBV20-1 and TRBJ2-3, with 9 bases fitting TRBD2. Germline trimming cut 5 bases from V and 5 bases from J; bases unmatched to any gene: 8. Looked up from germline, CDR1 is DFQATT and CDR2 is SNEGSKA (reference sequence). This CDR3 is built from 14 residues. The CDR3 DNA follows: TGCAGTGCTGCTAGCGGGACTTTCGGAGATACGCAGTATTTT. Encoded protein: CSAASGTFGDTQYF.

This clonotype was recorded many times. CDR3 coding DNA: TGTGCCAGCAGCCAAGCTCGACAGGCAAATCAGCCCCAGCATTTT. Translation: CASSQARQANQPQHF. V gene TRBV3-1 combines with J gene TRBJ1-5; maybe TRBD1 (6 bases). V lost 1 base to trimming and J lost 4 bases, with 11 bases between them. The germline V gene encodes CDR1 LGHDT and CDR2 YNNKEL (reference sequence). The CDR3 is 15 residues long.

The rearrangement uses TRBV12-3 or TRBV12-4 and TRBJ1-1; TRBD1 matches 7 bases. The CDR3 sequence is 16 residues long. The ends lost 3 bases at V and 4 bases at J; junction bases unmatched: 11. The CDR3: CASSFQTGLLGTEAFF. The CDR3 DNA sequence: TGTGCCAGCAGTTTCCAGACAGGGTTGTTGGGCACTGAAGCTTTCTTT.